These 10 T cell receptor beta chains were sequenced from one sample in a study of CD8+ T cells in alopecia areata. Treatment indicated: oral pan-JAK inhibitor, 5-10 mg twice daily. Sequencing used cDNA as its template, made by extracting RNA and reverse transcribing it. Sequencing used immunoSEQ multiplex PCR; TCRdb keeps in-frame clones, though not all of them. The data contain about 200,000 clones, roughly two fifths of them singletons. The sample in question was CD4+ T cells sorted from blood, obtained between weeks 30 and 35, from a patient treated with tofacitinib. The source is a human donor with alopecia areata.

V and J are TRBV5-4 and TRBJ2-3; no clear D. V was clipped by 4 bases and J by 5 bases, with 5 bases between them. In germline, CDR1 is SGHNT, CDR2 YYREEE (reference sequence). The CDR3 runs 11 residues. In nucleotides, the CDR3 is TGTGCCAGCAGCGTGGGAGATACGCAGTATTTT. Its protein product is CASSVGDTQYF.

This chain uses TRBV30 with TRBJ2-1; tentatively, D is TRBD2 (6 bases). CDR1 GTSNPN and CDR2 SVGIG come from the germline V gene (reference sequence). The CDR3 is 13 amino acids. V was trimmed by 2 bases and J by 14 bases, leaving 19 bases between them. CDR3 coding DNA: TGTGCCTGGAGTCTATCATACCGGGACTCGAAGTTCTTC. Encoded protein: CAWSLSYRDSKFF. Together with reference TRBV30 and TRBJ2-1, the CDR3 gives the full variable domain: SQTIHQWPATLVQPVGSPLSLECTVEGTSNPNLYWYRQAAGRGLQLLFYSVGIGQISSEVPQNLSASRPQDRQFILSSKKLLLSDSGFYLCAWSLSYRDSKFFGPGTRLTVL.

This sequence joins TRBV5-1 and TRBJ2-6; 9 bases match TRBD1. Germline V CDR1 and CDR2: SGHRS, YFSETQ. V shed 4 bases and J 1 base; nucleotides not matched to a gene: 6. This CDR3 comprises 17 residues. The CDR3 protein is CASSGGTGMSGANVLTF. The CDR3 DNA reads TGCGCCAGCAGCGGCGGGACAGGGATGTCTGGGGCCAACGTCCTGACTTTC.

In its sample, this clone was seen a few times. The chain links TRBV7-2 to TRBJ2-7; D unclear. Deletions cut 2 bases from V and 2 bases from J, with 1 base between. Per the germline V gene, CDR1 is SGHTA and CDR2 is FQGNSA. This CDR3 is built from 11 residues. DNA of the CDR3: TGTGCCAGCAGCTTAACCTACGAGCAGTACTTC. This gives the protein CASSLTYEQYF.

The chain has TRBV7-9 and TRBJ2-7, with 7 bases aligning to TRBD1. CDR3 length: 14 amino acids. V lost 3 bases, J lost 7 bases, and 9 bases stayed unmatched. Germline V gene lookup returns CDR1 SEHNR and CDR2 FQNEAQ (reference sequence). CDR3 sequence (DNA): TGTGCCAGCAGCTTTTCACAGGGGTCACTGGAGCAGTACTTC. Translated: CASSFSQGSLEQYF.

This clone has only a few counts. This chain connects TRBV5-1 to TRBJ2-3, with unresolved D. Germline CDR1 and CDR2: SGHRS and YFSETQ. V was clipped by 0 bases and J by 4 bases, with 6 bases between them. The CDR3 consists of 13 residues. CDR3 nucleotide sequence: TGCGCCAGCAGCTTGGATCAGGCAGATACGCAGTATTTT. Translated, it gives CASSLDQADTQYF.

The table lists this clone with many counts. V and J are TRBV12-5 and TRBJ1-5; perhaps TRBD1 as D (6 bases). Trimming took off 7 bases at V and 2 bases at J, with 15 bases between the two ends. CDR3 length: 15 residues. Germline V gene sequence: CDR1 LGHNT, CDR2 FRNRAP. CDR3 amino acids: CASAYTGKGNQPQHF. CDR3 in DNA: TGTGCTAGTGCCTACACAGGGAAGGGCAATCAGCCCCAGCATTTT.

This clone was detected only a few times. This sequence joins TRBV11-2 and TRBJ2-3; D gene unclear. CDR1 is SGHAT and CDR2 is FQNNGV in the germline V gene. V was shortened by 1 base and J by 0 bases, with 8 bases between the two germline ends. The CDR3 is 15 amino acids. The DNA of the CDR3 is TGTGCCAGCAGCTTAGTACCAGCTAGCACAGATACGCAGTATTTT. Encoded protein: CASSLVPASTDTQYF.

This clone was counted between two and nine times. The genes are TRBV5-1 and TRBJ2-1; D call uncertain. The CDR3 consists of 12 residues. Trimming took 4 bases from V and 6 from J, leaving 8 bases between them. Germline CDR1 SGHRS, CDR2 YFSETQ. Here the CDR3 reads CASSRVSNEQFF. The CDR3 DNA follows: TGCGCCAGCAGCCGAGTGAGCAATGAGCAGTTCTTC. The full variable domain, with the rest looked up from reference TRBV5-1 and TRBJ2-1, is KAGVTQTPRYLIKTRGQQVTLSCSPISGHRSVSWYQQTPGQGLQFLFEYFSETQRNKGNFPGRFSGRQFSNSRSEMNVSTLELGDSALYLCASSRVSNEQFFGPGTRLTVL.

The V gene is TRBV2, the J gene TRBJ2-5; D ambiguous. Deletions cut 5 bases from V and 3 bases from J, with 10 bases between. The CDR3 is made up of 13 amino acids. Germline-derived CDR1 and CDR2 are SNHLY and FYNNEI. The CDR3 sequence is CASSTTQKETQYF. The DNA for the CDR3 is TGTGCCAGCAGTACAACACAGAAAGAGACCCAGTACTTC. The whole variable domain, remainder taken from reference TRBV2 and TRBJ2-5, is EPEVTQTPSHQVTQMGQEVILRCVPISNHLYFYWYRQILGQKVEFLVSFYNNEISEKSEIFDDQFSVERPDGSNFTLKIRSTKLEDSAMYFCASSTTQKETQYFGPGTRLLVL.